The T cell receptor (beta chain) under discussion was sequenced for a study of cytomegalovirus exposure and HLA in healthy donors. In the study overall: From 150 million to 200 million T cells, an earlier analysis saw 100 million to 140 million unique TCR beta sequences. Assignment to the Caucasian-associated ancestry cluster applied to over 70% of the approximately 360 genotyped donors.

PCR employed 60 Vbeta and 13 Jbeta primers. The assay was immunoSEQ multiplex PCR, and TCRdb's table has in-frame clones only and misses some. The sample lists 150,000 to 180,000 clones, 74% seen once, with approximately 2.1% in the top ten. Study results and limitations: A later analysis reportedly found fewer N-insertions in an Asian-associated ancestry cluster than the roughly 680-donor mean. Analyzed later, most CMV-associated TCR beta chains appeared HLA-restricted.

The germline gives CDR1 SQVTM, CDR2 ANQGSEA. This CDR3 is built from 14 residues. With respect to this clone: The antigen is not known. One end of the junction is discordant with germline, which a read error may explain.

This receptor was identified in a man in his thirties or forties in good health and CMV-seronegative. This chain uses TRBV29-1 with TRBJ1-6; 10 bases fit TRBD1. The sequenced material came from PBMCs. DNA for the CDR3: TGCAGCCCTCGGACAGGGGGATATAATTCACCCCTCAACTTT. Residues: CSPRTGGYNSPLNF.